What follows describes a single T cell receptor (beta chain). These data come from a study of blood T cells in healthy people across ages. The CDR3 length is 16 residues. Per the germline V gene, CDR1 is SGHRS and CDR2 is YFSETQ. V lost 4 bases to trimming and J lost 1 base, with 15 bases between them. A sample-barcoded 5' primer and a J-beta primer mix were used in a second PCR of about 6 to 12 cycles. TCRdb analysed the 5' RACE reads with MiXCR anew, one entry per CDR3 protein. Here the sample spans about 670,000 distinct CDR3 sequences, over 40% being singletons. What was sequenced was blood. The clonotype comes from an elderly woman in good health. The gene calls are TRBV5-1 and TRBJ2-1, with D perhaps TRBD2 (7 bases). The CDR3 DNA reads TGCGCCAGCAGCGCAAGTGGGGGGGCATCCTACAATGAGCAGTTCTTC. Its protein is CASSASGGASYNEQFF.